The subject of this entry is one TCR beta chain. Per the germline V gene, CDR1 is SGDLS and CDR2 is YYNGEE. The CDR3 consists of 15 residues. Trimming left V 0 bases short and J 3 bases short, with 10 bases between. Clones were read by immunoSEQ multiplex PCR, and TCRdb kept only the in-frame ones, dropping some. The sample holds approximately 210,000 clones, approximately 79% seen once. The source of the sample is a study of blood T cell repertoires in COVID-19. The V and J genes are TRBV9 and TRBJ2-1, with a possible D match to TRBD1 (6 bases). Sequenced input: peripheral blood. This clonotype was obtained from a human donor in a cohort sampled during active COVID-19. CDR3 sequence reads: CASSVEGENYNEQFF. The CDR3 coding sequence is TGTGCCAGCAGCGTAGAGGGGGAGAACTACAATGAGCAGTTCTTC.